The table lists the clone carrying this TCR beta chain with a few counts. Its antigen is as yet unknown. CDR1 is DFQATT and CDR2 is SNEGSKA in the germline V gene (reference sequence). The ends were cut back, 5 bases at V and 0 bases at J, with 14 bases in the middle. CDR3 length equals 15 residues. The entry originates in a study of T-cell memory formation after mild COVID-19. Study-wide results and caveats: For second-wave clones that peaked at day 37, SARS-CoV-2 specificity went unverified.

TCRdb used MiXCR to reprocess the 5' RACE reads, holding one entry per CDR3 protein. The sample has 350,000 or so distinct CDR3 sequences, roughly 20% seen once. V and J are TRBV20-1 and TRBJ1-5; a possible D gene is TRBD1 (5 bases). The TCR comes from an adult woman who had mild COVID-19 (a few samples of this study predate the infection). Cell type and time point are not known. The sample was PBMCs or a T cell subset sorted from them (not recorded which). The CDR3 protein is CSAWGFTYSNQPQHF. Written as DNA, the CDR3 is TGCAGTGCTTGGGGGTTCACGTATAGCAATCAGCCCCAGCATTTT.